One and the same sample provided the 27 T cell receptor beta chains below, sequenced in a study of blood T cells in healthy people across ages. It was with a sample-barcoded 5' primer and a J-beta primer mix that a second PCR of about 6 to 12 cycles was run. Using its own MiXCR run on the 5' RACE reads, TCRdb lists one record per CDR3 protein. Of hundreds of thousands of distinct CDR3 sequences in the sample, around 62% were seen once. The sample was blood. The receptor source for this set is a young man in good health.

Details on this clonotype: The junction departs from the called germline gene at one end, perhaps through a read error. The chain employs TRBV7-9 and TRBJ1-2; D uncertain. The V gene's germline CDR1 is SEHNR and CDR2 FQNEAQ (reference sequence). The CDR3 totals 16 residues. The CDR3 region is CASSLGSSEPNYGCTF. The CDR3 nucleotides read TGTGCCAGCAGCTTGGGAAGCAGCGAACCTAACTATGGCTGCACCTTC.

The J gene is TRBJ2-1, the V gene TRBV4-2; TRBD1 matches at 7 bases. Germline V lookup: CDR1 LGHNA, CDR2 YNFKEQ. V lost 5 bases, J lost 2 bases, and 9 bases stayed unmatched. This CDR3 has 16 residues. Here the CDR3 reads CASSYDRVRAYNEQFF. The CDR3 region has the DNA TGTGCCAGCAGCTATGACAGGGTAAGGGCCTACAATGAGCAGTTCTTC.

J is TRBJ1-2 and V is TRBV28; D is unresolved. The germline V gene encodes CDR1 MDHEN and CDR2 SYDVKM. The CDR3 is 15 residues long. Trimming cost V 1 base and J 7 bases, with 16 bases left between them. CDR3 loop: CASSLLTVSKVGYTF. In nucleotides, the CDR3 is TGTGCCAGCAGTTTATTAACAGTCTCTAAGGTTGGCTACACCTTC.

Details on this clonotype: This sequence may be a read error, since a much larger clone differs from it by one base. V is TRBV28 and J is TRBJ2-3, with 11 bases matching TRBD2. The CDR3 totals 15 residues. Germline V CDR1 and CDR2: MDHEN, SYDVKM. V was pared by 6 bases and J by 1 base, with 3 bases of the junction left unmatched. The CDR3 loop reads CASSILAGGTDTQYF. The CDR3 nucleotides are TGTGCCAGCAGCATACTAGCGGGGGGCACAGATACGCAGTATTTT.

The chain employs TRBV10-3 and TRBJ2-6; maybe TRBD1 (6 bases). Germline V CDR1 and CDR2: ENHRY, SYGVKD. The CDR3 totals 15 residues. V lost 7 bases and J 2 bases, leaving 12 bases between the germline ends. In nucleotides, the CDR3 is TGTGCCATCAAAGGGACAATGGCTGGGGCCAACGTCCTGACTTTC. It translates to CAIKGTMAGANVLTF.

A word on this clonotype: The junction departs from the called germline gene at one end, perhaps through a read error. The J gene is TRBJ1-2, the V gene TRBV6-5, with a tentative D call TRBD1 (6 bases). The CDR3 length is 14 residues. CDR1 MNHEY and CDR2 SVGAGI come from the germline V gene. Here the CDR3 DNA reads TGTGCCAGCAGTGACTCGACGTCAGGGGAAGGCTACACCTTC. It yields the protein CASSDSTSGEGYTF.

The chain combines TRBV7-2 with TRBJ2-1; the D is unclear. The CDR3 is 16 residues long. V lost 1 base to trimming and J lost 0 bases, with 10 bases between them. CDR1 SGHTA and CDR2 FQGNSA come from the germline V gene. CDR3 in amino acids: CASSLDSASSYNEQFF. In nucleotides, the CDR3 is TGTGCCAGCAGCTTAGATTCGGCAAGCTCCTACAATGAGCAGTTCTTC.

This chain links TRBV19 with TRBJ2-4; D could derive from TRBD1 or TRBD2 (5 bases each). Germline V lookup: CDR1 LNHDA, CDR2 SQIVND (reference sequence). The CDR3 covers 17 residues. Trimming shortened V by 4 bases and J by 3 bases, and 19 bases separated the two germline ends. CDR3 region: CASSKAGATEGKNIQYF. The CDR3 DNA reads as TGTGCCAGTAGTAAAGCCGGGGCGACCGAAGGCAAAAACATTCAGTACTTC.

A note on this clonotype: An end of the junction does not agree with germline; a read error may underlie this. In DNA form, the CDR3 reads TGTGCCAGCGGCTTAACCGGGACAGCCAAATACAATGAGCAGTTCTTC. Translated: CASGLTGTAKYNEQFF. This chain connects TRBV7-2 to TRBJ2-1, with 7 bases matching TRBD1. The CDR3 is 16 amino acids. Germline assignment: CDR1 SGHTA and CDR2 FQGNSA.

This clonotype was seen only a few times. V is TRBV7-2 and J is TRBJ2-7, with a tentative D call TRBD1 (6 bases). The CDR3 totals 13 residues. CDR1 is SGHTA, CDR2 FQGNSA, per germline. Trimming shortened V by 1 base and J by 6 bases, and 10 bases separated the two germline ends. Written as DNA, the CDR3 is TGTGCCAGCAGCTTAGACAGGGCAGGCGAGCAGTACTTC. Amino acids: CASSLDRAGEQYF.

The J gene is TRBJ2-1, the V gene TRBV9; tentative D call: TRBD1 (5 bases). Germline CDR1 SGDLS, CDR2 YYNGEE. V lost 3 bases and J 6 bases, leaving 13 bases between the germline ends. This CDR3 is built from 14 residues. As DNA, the CDR3 is TGTGCCAGCAGCGCCAGACAGTCTCCCAATGAGCAGTTCTTC. Translated: CASSARQSPNEQFF.

V gene TRBV6-5 combines with J gene TRBJ1-1; 8 bases align to TRBD1. Per the germline V gene, CDR1 is MNHEY and CDR2 is SVGAGI. The CDR3 covers 20 residues. V trimming: 4 bases; J trimming: 0 bases; junction bases outside the gene matches: 19. The CDR3: CASSFGQGGEPRRMNTEAFF. CDR3 bases: TGTGCCAGCAGTTTCGGACAGGGTGGCGAACCTCGTAGAATGAACACTGAAGCTTTCTTT.

This clonotype was detected once. The chain is built from TRBV4-3 and TRBJ2-1; D perhaps matches TRBD1 (5 bases). This CDR3 contains 17 residues. CDR1 is LGHNA, CDR2 YSLEER, per germline. Deletions cut 0 bases from V and 4 bases from J, with 16 bases between. The CDR3 DNA reads as TGCGCCAGCAGCCAAGAATATGGCAGGGAAATTTACAATGAGCAGTTCTTC. Its protein is CASSQEYGREIYNEQFF.

This clonotype was found a few times. The chain recombines TRBV20-1 with TRBJ2-7; D is possibly TRBD2 (7 bases). Germline loops: CDR1 DFQATT, CDR2 SNEGSKA (reference sequence). This CDR3 contains 13 residues. V lost 3 bases and J 3 bases, leaving 12 bases between the germline ends. CDR3 sequence: CSARGGASYEQYF. As DNA, the CDR3 is TGCAGTGCTAGGGGGGGGGCCAGCTACGAGCAGTACTTC.

V and J are TRBV11-2 and TRBJ2-1; the match to TRBD2 covers 9 bases. Gene TRBJ2-7 matches the end of the DNA better, so the J call may be wrong. This CDR3 contains 16 residues. The germline gives CDR1 SGHAT, CDR2 FQNNGV. CDR3 protein: CASSKLLAGSYNEQYF. DNA for the CDR3: TGTGCCAGCAGCAAACTCCTAGCGGGATCCTACAATGAGCAGTACTTC.

This clonotype was seen more than once but under ten times. This sequence joins TRBV20-1 and TRBJ2-3, with D perhaps being TRBD1 or TRBD2 (5 bases each). V was shortened by 3 bases and J by 0 bases, with 22 bases between the two germline ends. The CDR3 covers 18 residues. Germline CDR1 reads DFQATT; CDR2 reads SNEGSKA (reference sequence). CDR3 loop: CSASFGTNPGGSTDTQYF. As DNA, the CDR3 is TGCAGTGCTAGTTTTGGGACCAACCCCGGAGGTAGCACAGATACGCAGTATTTT.

In its sample, this clonotype was seen once. The genes are TRBV6-2 or TRBV6-3 and TRBJ2-5; D is undetermined. Trimming took 6 bases from V and 0 from J, leaving 14 bases between them. The CDR3 runs 15 residues. Per the germline V gene, CDR1 is MNHEY and CDR2 is SVGEGT. CDR3 sequence: CASRRLTAYQETQYF. CDR3 DNA: TGTGCCAGCAGACGCCTTACGGCTTACCAAGAGACCCAGTACTTC.

This rearrangement joins TRBV9 to TRBJ2-1; 8 positions agree with TRBD1. Unmatched junction bases numbered 6, after V lost 0 bases and J lost 4 bases. There are 16 residues in the CDR3. Germline lookup yields CDR1 SGDLS and CDR2 YYNGEE. The CDR3 nucleotides read TGTGCCAGCAGCGTAGCTCCAGGGGGCATGTACAATGAGCAGTTCTTC. Encoded protein: CASSVAPGGMYNEQFF.

V and J are TRBV5-1 and TRBJ2-1; D remains ambiguous. Trimming took off 4 bases at V and 3 bases at J, with 8 bases between the two ends. The CDR3 is 13 residues long. Germline CDR1 SGHRS, CDR2 YFSETQ. The CDR3 reads CASSLFSYNEQFF. The CDR3 nucleotides are TGCGCCAGCAGCCTTTTCAGCTACAATGAGCAGTTCTTC.

This rearrangement joins TRBV27 to TRBJ2-1; a weak D match, TRBD1 (7 bases). Looked up from germline, CDR1 is MNHEY and CDR2 is SMNVEV (reference sequence). The CDR3 spans 12 residues. V gave up 4 bases and J gave up 11 bases, with 12 bases separating them. The CDR3 coding sequence is TGTGCCAGCAGTTCATGGAGGGGGCAGCAGTTCTTC. Protein: CASSSWRGQQFF.

The chain uses TRBV5-1 and TRBJ2-2; TRBD1 agrees at 7 bases. With V trimmed by 0 bases and J by 8 bases, 7 bases remained unmatched. The CDR3 totals 15 residues. Germline CDR1 SGHRS, CDR2 YFSETQ. CDR3: CASSLGQGTRGELFF. The CDR3 DNA is TGCGCCAGCAGCTTGGGACAGGGAACTAGAGGGGAGCTGTTTTTT.

This chain joins TRBV15 and TRBJ2-4, with 7 bases matching TRBD1. This CDR3 is 13 amino acids long. Germline values: CDR1 LNHNV, CDR2 YYDKDF (reference sequence). Trimming removed 2 bases from V and 13 bases from J; junction bases left unmatched: 8. The CDR3 DNA follows: TGTGCCACCAGCAGAAGACAGGGTTGGGAGCAGTACTTC. Translating it yields CATSRRQGWEQYF.

The chain is built from TRBV5-1 and TRBJ2-5; possible D gene TRBD1, 5 bases. V was pared by 1 base and J by 1 base, with 11 bases between. The CDR3 length is 15 residues. Germline CDR1 is SGHRS and CDR2 is YFSETQ. The CDR3 loop is CASSLWGTGQETQYF. The CDR3 coding sequence is TGCGCCAGCAGCTTGTGGGGTACAGGCCAAGAGACCCAGTACTTC.

The chain uses TRBV4-3 and TRBJ2-1, with TRBD2 matching over 7 bases. The CDR3 has 13 amino acids. CDR1 is LGHNA, CDR2 YSLEER, per germline. The J segment lost 15 bases and the V segment lost 1 base, leaving 9 bases of the junction unmatched. Written as DNA, the CDR3 is TGCGCCAGCAGCCAAGGACTAGCAACCGGACGGTTCTTC. Translating it yields CASSQGLATGRFF.

The rearrangement links TRBV2 to TRBJ1-6; 8 bases agree with TRBD1. The V segment lost 0 bases and the J segment 2 bases; nucleotides outside the gene matches: 3. CDR3 size: 17 residues. Germline lookup yields CDR1 SNHLY and CDR2 FYNNEI. This chain's CDR3 is CASSEARGQAYNSPLHF. The CDR3 DNA sequence: TGTGCCAGCAGTGAAGCGCGGGGACAGGCCTATAATTCACCCCTCCACTTT. Complete variable domain (other parts from reference TRBV2 and TRBJ1-6): EPEVTQTPSHQVTQMGQEVILRCVPISNHLYFYWYRQILGQKVEFLVSFYNNEISEKSEIFDDQFSVERPDGSNFTLKIRSTKLEDSAMYFCASSEARGQAYNSPLHFGNGTRLTVT.

This clonotype was observed a handful of times. The chain couples TRBV4-3 to TRBJ2-7; no clear D gene. Trimming took 0 bases from V and 5 from J, leaving 17 bases between them. Germline V CDR1 and CDR2: LGHNA, YSLEER. This CDR3 region has 16 residues. The CDR3 spells CASSQDEWAVGNEQYF. The CDR3 nucleotides read TGCGCCAGCAGCCAAGATGAGTGGGCTGTGGGGAACGAGCAGTACTTC.

The chain recombines TRBV24-1 with TRBJ2-2, with unresolved D. Germline lookup yields CDR1 KGHDR and CDR2 SFDVKD. CDR3 length: 13 amino acids. V lost 4 bases and J 6 bases, leaving 8 bases between the germline ends. DNA of the CDR3: TGTGCCACCAGTGAACCGACACCCGGGGAGCTGTTTTTT. This sequence encodes CATSEPTPGELFF.